Below, 15 T cell receptor beta chains from the same sample are listed, as sequenced in a study of T-cell reconstitution after alpha-beta-depleted transplantation in children. Unique molecular identifiers were built into the TCRbeta library. TCRdb re-derived calls from the PCR reads in MiXCR, one entry per CDR3 protein. Here the sample spans under 450,000 distinct CDR3 sequences, about an eighth being singletons. Sequenced here: PBMCs, sampled from the stem cell graft. The receptors come from a human donor who donated a stem cell graft to a child with Fanconi anemia.

This chain joins TRBV28 and TRBJ2-2, with D possibly TRBD2 on 6 matching bases. Germline CDR1 is MDHEN and CDR2 is SYDVKM. The CDR3 is 15 amino acids. Trimming pared 10 bases from V and 0 bases from J, leaving 15 bases between. For the CDR3, the DNA is TGTGCCACTGGAGGCGGGGAGACGAACACCGGGGAGCTGTTTTTT. Translation gives CATGGGETNTGELFF. The full variable domain, completed using reference TRBV28 and TRBJ2-2, is DVKVTQSSRYLVKRTGEKVFLECVQDMDHENMFWYRQDPGLGLRLIYFSYDVKMKEKGDIPEGYSVSREKKERFSLILESASTNQTSMYLCATGGGETNTGELFFGEGSRLTVL.

The DNA for the CDR3 is TGTGCCAGCAGTTCAAACCGGGACATTAGTGGCTACACCTTC. It specifies CASSSNRDISGYTF. The rearrangement joins TRBV12-3 or TRBV12-4 to TRBJ1-2, with D possibly TRBD1 on 6 matching bases. With 4 bases removed from V and 7 bases from J, the gap between germline ends came to 16 bases. CDR3 length: 14 amino acids.

In this sample, this clonotype is medium-sized. This rearrangement joins TRBV6-6 to TRBJ1-3; TRBD1 might be the D (5 bases). This CDR3 has 15 residues. V was trimmed by 2 bases and J by 0 bases, leaving 8 bases between them. The V gene's germline CDR1 is MNHNY and CDR2 SVGAGI (reference sequence). The CDR3 DNA is TGTGCCAGCAGTTACGACAGTATCTCTGGAAACACCATATATTTT. This gives the protein CASSYDSISGNTIYF.

This clonotype showed up just a few times. V usage is TRBV5-1 and J usage is TRBJ2-2; the match to TRBD2 covers 7 bases. The CDR3 length is 14 residues. The V gene end was trimmed by 5 bases and the J gene end by 5 bases; junction bases not matched to a gene: 6. Per the germline V gene, CDR1 is SGHRS and CDR2 is YFSETQ. CDR3 sequence: CASRPASGTGELFF. In DNA, the CDR3 is TGCGCCAGCAGGCCGGCTAGCGGAACCGGGGAGCTGTTTTTT.

Ten or more counts support this clonotype. CDR3: CASSLEKLNTEAFF. The CDR3 DNA sequence: TGTGCCAGCAGCTTAGAAAAGCTGAACACTGAAGCTTTCTTT. V gene TRBV7-8 combines with J gene TRBJ1-1; D is uncertain. The germline V gene has CDR1 SGHVS and CDR2 FQNEAQ. The CDR3 is 14 residues long. V dropped 1 base and J dropped 0 bases, with 6 bases sitting between them.

This clonotype was found a few times. The V and J genes are TRBV24-1 and TRBJ2-1; D possibly corresponds to TRBD2 (6 bases). The CDR3 loop spans 16 amino acids. Trimming pared 5 bases from V and 0 bases from J, leaving 13 bases between. Germline V lookup: CDR1 KGHDR, CDR2 SFDVKD. The CDR3 reads CATSASAGSSYNEQFF. The CDR3 DNA sequence: TGTGCCACCAGTGCATCGGCGGGAAGCTCCTACAATGAGCAGTTCTTC.

The rearrangement uses TRBV7-9 and TRBJ1-1; unclear D gene. This CDR3 region has 13 residues. Trimming pared 2 bases from V and 6 bases from J, leaving 10 bases between. Germline CDR1 and CDR2: SEHNR and FQNEAQ (reference sequence). In DNA, the CDR3 is TGTGCCAGCAGCTTATCACCAGGAGCTGAAGCTTTCTTT. Amino acids: CASSLSPGAEAFF.

The rearrangement links TRBV29-1 to TRBJ2-1, with D perhaps assigned TRBD1 or TRBD2 (5 bases each). The germline V and J ends were trimmed by 5 bases and 5 bases, with 19 bases remaining between them. Germline lookup yields CDR1 SQVTM and CDR2 ANQGSEA. The CDR3 totals 15 residues. CDR3 protein: CSVIPGQGAHNEQFF. The CDR3 DNA sequence: TGCAGCGTTATCCCAGGGCAGGGAGCACACAATGAGCAGTTCTTC.

At least ten counts were recorded for this clonotype. The V gene is TRBV7-8, the J gene TRBJ1-5, with TRBD1 matching over 7 bases. V was clipped by 1 base and J by 5 bases; unmatched bases: 5. The germline CDR1 and CDR2 sequences are SGHVS and FQNEAQ. This CDR3 spans 15 amino acids. CDR3 loop: CASSLDGTAYQPQHF. DNA of the CDR3: TGTGCCAGCAGCTTAGACGGGACAGCTTATCAGCCCCAGCATTTT.

This clonotype was picked up many times. Here the CDR3 DNA reads TGCAGTGCTACCGATAGCAATCAGCCCCAGCATTTT. This translates into CSATDSNQPQHF. V and J are TRBV20-1 and TRBJ1-5; the D is unclear. Per the germline V gene, CDR1 is DFQATT and CDR2 is SNEGSKA (reference sequence). The CDR3 extends over 12 amino acids. V lost 4 bases and J lost 0, with 4 bases in between.

Only a few counts were recorded for this clonotype. The rearrangement uses TRBV7-2 and TRBJ1-4, with 7 nucleotides matching TRBD1. After removal of 1 base from V and 10 bases from J, the junction contained 6 bases not matched to a gene. The CDR3 is 14 amino acids. The germline V gene has CDR1 SGHTA and CDR2 FQGNSA. Written as DNA, the CDR3 is TGTGCCAGCAGCTTAGATAGACAGGGCGGAAAACTGTTTTTT. The encoded protein is CASSLDRQGGKLFF.

This clonotype occurred many times. The chain has TRBV7-8 and TRBJ2-7; D uncertain. Between the trimmed V and J ends, which lost 1 base and 3 bases, there was a span of 7 bases. Germline V gene lookup returns CDR1 SGHVS and CDR2 FQNEAQ. This CDR3 comprises 13 residues. The CDR3 nucleotides read TGTGCCAGCAGCTTAGGGCAGGACTACGAGCAGTACGTC. This encodes CASSLGQDYEQYV.

This clonotype has more than one count but fewer than ten. The V call is TRBV20-1, the J call TRBJ1-6; 10 bases match TRBD1. This CDR3 has 16 amino acids. Per germline, CDR1 DFQATT and CDR2 SNEGSKA (reference sequence). Trimming cost V 4 bases and J 7 bases; bases outside gene matches: 10. In DNA, the CDR3 is TGCAGTGCTAAAGAGTCGGCGGGACAGGGGAATTCACCCCTCCACTTT. Its protein is CSAKESAGQGNSPLHF.

A few counts support this clonotype. The chain uses TRBV5-1 and TRBJ2-7; 7 bases align to TRBD1. The ends lost 5 bases at V and 5 bases at J; junction bases unmatched: 13. This CDR3 region has 15 residues. Germline CDR1 and CDR2: SGHRS and YFSETQ. The DNA of the CDR3 is TGCGCCAGCAGAACCCTAGGACAGGTTGGAAACGAGCAGTACTTC. Amino acids: CASRTLGQVGNEQYF.

This clonotype occurred many times. The V gene is TRBV12-3 or TRBV12-4, the J gene TRBJ2-3; 10 positions agree with TRBD2. V shed 8 bases, J shed 6 bases, and the junction held 2 bases outside the gene matches. The CDR3 covers 12 residues. CDR3 DNA: TGTGCCAGCTTAGCGGGGGGTGATACGCAGTATTTT. Amino acid sequence: CASLAGGDTQYF.